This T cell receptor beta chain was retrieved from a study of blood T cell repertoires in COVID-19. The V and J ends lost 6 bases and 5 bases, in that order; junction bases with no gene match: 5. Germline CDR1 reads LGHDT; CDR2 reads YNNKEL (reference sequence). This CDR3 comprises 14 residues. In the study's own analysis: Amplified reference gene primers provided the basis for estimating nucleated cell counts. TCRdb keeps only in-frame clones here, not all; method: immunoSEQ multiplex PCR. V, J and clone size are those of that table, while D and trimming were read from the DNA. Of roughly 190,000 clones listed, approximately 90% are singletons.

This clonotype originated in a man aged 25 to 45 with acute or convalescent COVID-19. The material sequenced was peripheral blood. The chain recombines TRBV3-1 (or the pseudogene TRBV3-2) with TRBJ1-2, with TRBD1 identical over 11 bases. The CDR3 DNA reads TGTGCCAGCAGGGGACAGGGGGGTATTTATGGCTACACCTTC. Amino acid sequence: CASRGQGGIYGYTF.